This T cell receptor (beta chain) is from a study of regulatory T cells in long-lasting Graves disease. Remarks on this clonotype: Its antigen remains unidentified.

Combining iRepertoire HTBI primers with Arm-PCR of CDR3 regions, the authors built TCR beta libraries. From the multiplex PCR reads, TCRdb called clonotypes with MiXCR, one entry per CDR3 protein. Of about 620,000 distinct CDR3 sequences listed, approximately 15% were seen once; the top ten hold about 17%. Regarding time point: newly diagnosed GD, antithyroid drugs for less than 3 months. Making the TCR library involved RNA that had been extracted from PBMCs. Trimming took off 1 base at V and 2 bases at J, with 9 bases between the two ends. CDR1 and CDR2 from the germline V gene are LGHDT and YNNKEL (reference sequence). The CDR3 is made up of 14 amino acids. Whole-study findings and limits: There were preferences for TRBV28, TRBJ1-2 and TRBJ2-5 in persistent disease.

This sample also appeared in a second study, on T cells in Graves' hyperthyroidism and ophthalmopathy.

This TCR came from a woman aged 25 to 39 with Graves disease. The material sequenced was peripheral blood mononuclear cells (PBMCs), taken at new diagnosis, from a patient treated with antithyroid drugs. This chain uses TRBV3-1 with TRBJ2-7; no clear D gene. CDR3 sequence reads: CASSQGPGPYEQYF. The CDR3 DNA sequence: TGTGCCAGCAGCCAAGGTCCGGGCCCCTACGAGCAGTACTTC.